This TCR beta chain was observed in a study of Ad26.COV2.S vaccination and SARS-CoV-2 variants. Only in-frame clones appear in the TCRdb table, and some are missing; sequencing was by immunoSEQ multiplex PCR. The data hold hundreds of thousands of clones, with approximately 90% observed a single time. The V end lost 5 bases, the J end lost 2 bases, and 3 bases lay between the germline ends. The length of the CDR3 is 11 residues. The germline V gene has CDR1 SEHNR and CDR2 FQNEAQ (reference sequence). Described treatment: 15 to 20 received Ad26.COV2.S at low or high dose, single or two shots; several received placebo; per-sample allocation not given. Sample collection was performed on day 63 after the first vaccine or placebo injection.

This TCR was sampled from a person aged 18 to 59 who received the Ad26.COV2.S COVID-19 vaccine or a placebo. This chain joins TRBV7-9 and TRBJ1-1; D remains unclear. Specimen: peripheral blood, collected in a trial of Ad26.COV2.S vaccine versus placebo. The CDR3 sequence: CASSINTEAFF. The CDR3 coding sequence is TGTGCCAGCAGCATTAACACTGAAGCTTTCTTT.